Shown below are 18 T cell receptor beta chains from a single sample sequenced in a study of T cell responses to AZD1222 COVID-19 vaccine. TCRdb keeps only in-frame clones here, not all; method: immunoSEQ multiplex PCR. The top ten hold approximately 4.3% of the sample, which has about 110,000 clones, around 90% seen once. Specimen: peripheral blood, collected on day 0 of AZD1222 vaccination. These receptors were collected from an adult in good health.

The chain uses TRBV4-3 and TRBJ1-6, with a possible D match to TRBD1 (5 bases). This CDR3 region has 17 residues. Trimming shortened V by 4 bases and J by 5 bases, and 18 bases separated the two germline ends. CDR1 LGHNA and CDR2 YSLEER come from the germline V gene. This chain's CDR3 is CASSRTGGPGHNSPLHF. The CDR3 coding sequence is TGCGCCAGCAGCCGGACCGGGGGACCCGGCCATAATTCACCCCTCCACTTT.

The gene calls are TRBV18 and TRBJ1-1; weak D call: TRBD1 (5 bases). CDR1 is KGHSH and CDR2 is LQKENI in the germline V gene. CDR3 size: 13 residues. V gave up 4 bases and J gave up 2 bases, with 8 bases separating them. The CDR3 sequence is CASSLGQNTEAFF. The CDR3 DNA reads as TGTGCCAGCTCACTCGGACAAAACACTGAAGCTTTCTTT.

The chain recombines TRBV4-3 with TRBJ2-1; D unresolved. This CDR3 comprises 17 residues. CDR1 and CDR2 from the germline V gene are LGHNA and YSLEER. V lost 0 bases and J lost 0, with 12 bases in between. In DNA form, the CDR3 reads TGCGCCAGCAGCCAAGATACTCGAACAACCTCCTACAATGAGCAGTTCTTC. Protein sequence: CASSQDTRTTSYNEQFF.

This sequence joins TRBV7-8 and TRBJ1-2; the D is unclear. The CDR3 spans 16 residues. The ends were cut back, 1 base at V and 2 bases at J, with 14 bases in the middle. Germline assignment: CDR1 SGHVS and CDR2 FQNEAQ. The CDR3 loop is CASSLDRAAANYGYTF. The DNA of the CDR3 is TGTGCCAGCAGCTTAGACCGGGCAGCGGCCAACTATGGCTACACCTTC.

This rearrangement joins TRBV30 to TRBJ1-1, with 7 bases that match TRBD1. Looked up from germline, CDR1 is GTSNPN and CDR2 is SVGIG (reference sequence). This CDR3 region has 11 residues. V lost 7 bases to trimming and J lost 3 bases; unmatched junction nucleotides: 2. CDR3 amino acids: CASQGDTEAFF. In DNA form, the CDR3 reads TGTGCCTCCCAGGGGGACACTGAAGCTTTCTTT.

This sequence joins TRBV2 and TRBJ2-7, with 7 bases aligning to TRBD1. CDR3 length: 12 amino acids. The junction had 6 bases not matched to a gene; V was cut back by 5 bases and J by 8 bases. Germline V gene lookup returns CDR1 SNHLY and CDR2 FYNNEI. The CDR3 DNA is TGTGCCAGCAGTCGTGACAGGGACCAGCAGTACTTC. It codes for CASSRDRDQQYF.

This chain uses TRBV7-2 with TRBJ1-2; 8 bases are shared with TRBD1. V shed 6 bases, J shed 2 bases, and the junction held 5 bases outside the gene matches. CDR1 is SGHTA, CDR2 FQGNSA, per germline. The CDR3 covers 14 residues. The CDR3 spells CASSPGGPNYGYTF. DNA for the CDR3: TGTGCCAGCAGTCCAGGGGGCCCAAACTATGGCTACACCTTC.

The V and J genes are TRBV21-1 and TRBJ2-1; no check of the table's D call, TRBD1, against the DNA was made. TRBV21-1 has pseudogene status. The CDR3 sequence is 14 residues long. Written as DNA, the CDR3 is TGTGCCAGAAAAAGGGAAGGGGTATACAATGAGCAGTTCTTC. Its protein is CARKREGVYNEQFF.

The CDR3 region is CASSLSSTEAFF. The CDR3 DNA follows: TGTGCCAGCAGCTTGTCTAGCACTGAAGCTTTCTTT. V gene TRBV5-5 combines with J gene TRBJ1-1; no firm D call. With 1 base removed from V and 4 bases from J, the gap between germline ends came to 5 bases. Germline loops: CDR1 SGHKS, CDR2 YYEKEE (reference sequence). There are 12 residues in the CDR3. The full variable domain, completed using reference TRBV5-5 and TRBJ1-1, is DAGVTQSPTHLIKTRGQQVTLRCSPISGHKSVSWYQQVLGQGPQFIFQYYEKEERGRGNFPDRFSARQFPNYSSELNVNALLLGDSALYLCASSLSSTEAFFGQGTRLTVV.

The V call is TRBV7-8, the J call TRBJ1-3; D not resolved. V was pared by 6 bases and J by 0 bases, with 6 bases between. Germline CDR1 SGHVS, CDR2 FQNEAQ. The CDR3 extends over 13 amino acids. For the CDR3, the DNA is TGTGCCAGCAGTCAATCCTCTGGAAACACCATATATTTT. This sequence encodes CASSQSSGNTIYF.

This clone was seen at least ten times. This rearrangement joins TRBV27 to TRBJ2-1; D call uncertain. Trimming stripped 6 bases from V and 4 bases from J, with 7 bases between. Germline lookup yields CDR1 MNHEY and CDR2 SMNVEV (reference sequence). The CDR3 consists of 12 residues. For the CDR3, the DNA is TGTGCCAGCAGAGACGGATACAATGAGCAGTTCTTC. Residues: CASRDGYNEQFF.

The chain recombines TRBV2 with TRBJ1-1; D gene unclear. The CDR3 has 14 amino acids. Trimming removed 5 bases from V and 3 bases from J, with 13 bases in between. The germline gives CDR1 SNHLY, CDR2 FYNNEI. The CDR3 loop is CASSPPERDTEAFF. The CDR3 DNA is TGTGCCAGCAGTCCACCCGAGAGGGACACTGAAGCTTTCTTT.

The chain couples TRBV4-2 to TRBJ1-1; no definite D call. The CDR3 spans 13 residues. CDR1 and CDR2 (germline): LGHNA, YNFKEQ. Deletions cut 1 base from V and 6 bases from J, with 9 bases between. The CDR3 reads CASSQVGKPEAFF. CDR3 sequence (DNA): TGTGCCAGCAGCCAAGTAGGGAAGCCTGAAGCTTTCTTT.

The rearrangement links TRBV2 to TRBJ2-7; D not certain. Germline lookup yields CDR1 SNHLY and CDR2 FYNNEI. The CDR3 is made up of 14 amino acids. The V end lost 3 bases, the J end lost 0 bases, and 9 bases lay between the germline ends. CDR3 coding DNA: TGTGCCAGCAGTGAGGCAGGCTACTCCTACGAGCAGTACTTC. It specifies CASSEAGYSYEQYF.

The chain links TRBV29-1 to TRBJ2-3, with no clear D. This CDR3 is 12 amino acids long. CDR1 and CDR2 (germline): SQVTM, ANQGSEA. Trimming shortened V by 5 bases and J by 6 bases, and 12 bases separated the two germline ends. CDR3 sequence: CSVTPRMDTQYF. CDR3 DNA sequence: TGCAGCGTTACCCCAAGGATGGATACGCAGTATTTT.

This clone showed up just once. The chain combines TRBV6-5 with TRBJ2-3; 8 bases agree with TRBD1. V lost 11 bases and J lost 3; bases outside the gene matches: 7. The CDR3 length is 13 residues. The germline V gene has CDR1 MNHEY and CDR2 SVGAGI. CDR3 amino acids: CAVRTGITDTQYF. In nucleotides, the CDR3 is TGTGCCGTTCGGACAGGGATTACAGATACGCAGTATTTT.

V is TRBV4-3 and J is TRBJ2-7; no clear D. Trimming stripped 4 bases from V and 4 bases from J, with 11 bases between. Germline V lookup: CDR1 LGHNA, CDR2 YSLEER. The CDR3 sequence is 13 residues long. CDR3 nucleotides: TGCGCCAGCAGCCCATCGACGGAATACGAGCAGTACTTC. Amino acid sequence: CASSPSTEYEQYF.

V is TRBV15 and J is TRBJ1-2; 8 bases map to TRBD1. The CDR3 consists of 15 residues. J was trimmed by 5 bases and V by 8 bases; bases with no gene match: 13. CDR1 is LNHNV, CDR2 YYDKDF, per germline (reference sequence). CDR3 DNA sequence: TGTGCCACCGGGTTATCCGGGACAGGACCGTATGGCTACACCTTC. Its translation: CATGLSGTGPYGYTF.